This paragraph covers one T cell receptor beta chain sequence. Its antigen is undetermined. Trimming cost V 1 base and J 4 bases, with 13 bases left between them. The CDR3 length is 15 residues. Germline loops: CDR1 LNHNV, CDR2 YYDKDF (reference sequence). The table came from immunoSEQ multiplex PCR; TCRdb's copy has only in-frame clones and leaves some out. The sample yields approximately 150,000 clones, around nine tenths seen once. This entry is derived from a study of T cell responses to AZD1222 COVID-19 vaccine. Study conclusions and caveats: Clonal diversity was possibly underestimated; the donors were predominantly white British and more often female.

The J gene is TRBJ1-2, the V gene TRBV15; D possibly corresponds to TRBD1 (6 bases). The sequences come from peripheral blood, collected on day 0 of AZD1222 vaccination. The TCR originated in an adult in good health. The CDR3 DNA is TGTGCCACCAGCAGAGGAGGACAGCCACTCTATGGCTACACCTTC. It yields the protein CATSRGGQPLYGYTF.